The entry that follows covers one TCR beta chain sequence. The antigen this receptor binds is unknown. The sample holds no much larger clone one base away, and base qualities are not on file. TCRbeta CDR3 regions were amplified from genomic DNA by means of the immunoSEQ Assay, a bias-controlled multiplex PCR. In the source study's methods: The number of nucleated cells in each sample was estimated from the amplification of reference gene primers within the assay. Sequence reads were collapsed and filtered to measure the absolute abundance of every unique TCRbeta CDR3 rearrangement. For each sample, productive Simpson clonality was calculated by taking the square root of Simpson's diversity index across productive rearrangements. As stored in TCRdb, this immuneACCESS dataset retains in-frame rearrangements with V and J assigned. A fraction of the clones does not appear; measured against another copy, unresolved V genes explain less than half of the discrepancy, and the remainder lacks a known reason. V and J calls and clone size come straight from that table; D and trimming were deduced from the DNA. The sample has 350,000 to 450,000 clones on record, 91% of them singletons. The top ten constitute more than 0.85% of the sample.

Participants in the prospective study were aged roughly 18 to 89 years, lived in about two dozen United States geographic areas, and enrolled through a virtual design. In the prospective study, cohorts were assigned on the basis of participant-reported clinical history obtained from a screening survey and a study questionnaire. Exposed participants had been in contact with someone with a PCR-confirmed or clinician-diagnosed COVID-19 case within 2 weeks of study entry. In the prospective study, mobile phlebotomists collected whole blood, serum and a nasopharyngeal or oropharyngeal swab from each participant. Participants in the prospective study had the option to provide additional blood draws and questionnaires over an approximately 2-month period. Prospective study blood samples were shipped either frozen or at room temperature before DNA extraction. The data were obtained in a study of blood T cell repertoires in COVID-19 (dated by TCRdb to about 2020). The study in broad terms: Collaborator samples came from the United States, Italy and Spain and covered acute and convalescent phases of COVID-19. The repertoires were made available in a free public database intended to serve as a resource for research on the immune response to SARS-CoV-2. Subjects who had been exposed to COVID-19, were actively infected with it, or had recovered from it provided the deeply sampled blood TCRbeta repertoires that made up the dataset. Samples were obtained from the ongoing ImmuneRACE study (first 160 participants) and from 1,254 subjects provided by 6 global collaborators. The sample metadata nearly always contained a de-identified subject ID, COVID-19 status, age in years and sex. The material from the prospective study consisted of cDNA or gDNA derived from T cells, B-cell-depleted T cells, or PBMCs. Where HLA class I and class II types were available, the types were taken from metadata supplied by the sample provider, not from assay-based typing.

The germline ends are 10 bases apart after V is trimmed by 1 base and J by 4 bases. Taken from cysteine to phenylalanine, the CDR3 has 14 residues. Just the 42-base CDR3 DNA is kept, in frame starting at base 1. From a lookup of the germline V gene, CDR1 and CDR2 are MGHDK and SYGVNS. Results and caveats for the whole study, not just this receptor: The quantity of clinical and demographic metadata differed by source and by participant and was supplied without curation.

The clonotype originates from a woman in her 40s who had been exposed to COVID-19. Sequences were obtained from PBMCs or T cells enriched from blood (not recorded which). The chain is encoded by TRBV25-1 joined to TRBJ1-1; TRBD1 is a weak D gene call, 5 bases matching. The nucleotide sequence is given as TGTGCCAGCAGTGAATTCGGGGGTTCCACTGAAGCTTTCTTT. Its translation is CASSEFGGSTEAFF.